These T cell receptor beta chains were read from a single sample in a study of molecular identifiers for immune sequencing clone quantification. TCRdb re-called the PCR reads with MiXCR, one entry per CDR3 protein. This sample has about 510,000 distinct CDR3 sequences, with around 23% found just once. The specimen was naive CD8+ T cells from blood, with Jurkat cell RNA spiked in. Receptors were obtained from a human donor in good health. Some libraries in this study had Jurkat cell RNA spiked in. The CDR3 runs from the conserved cysteine through the conserved F or W. The D gene is left open where the match is weak. Expanded clones get a size class; other rows say once, few or many, or leave the size out.

clone size: few
D gene: -
J gene: TRBJ1-5
V gene: TRBV21-1
CDR3 DNA: TGTGCCAGCAGCAAAGGTTCGGGAATTATCGATCAGCCCCAGCATTTT
CDR3 protein: CASSKGSGIIDQPQHF

clone size: many
D gene: -
J gene: TRBJ2-5
V gene: TRBV4-3
CDR3 DNA: TGCGCCAGCAGCCAAGATCTTCGGGGGCAAGAGACCCAGTACTTC
CDR3 protein: CASSQDLRGQETQYF

clone size: -
D gene: -
J gene: TRBJ2-7
V gene: TRBV3-1
CDR3 DNA: TGTGCCAGCAGCCAAGATAACAGGGACTACGAGCAGTACTTC
CDR3 protein: CASSQDNRDYEQYF

clone size: many
D gene: -
J gene: TRBJ2-3
V gene: TRBV28
CDR3 DNA: TGTGCCAGCAGCGAACTGGGCAGTAGCACAGATACGCAGTATTTT
CDR3 protein: CASSELGSSTDTQYF

clone size: few
D gene: -
J gene: TRBJ2-7
V gene: TRBV30
CDR3 DNA: TGTGCCTGGAGTGTAAGCGTCGAGCAGTACTTC
CDR3 protein: CAWSVSVEQYF

clone size: few
D gene: TRBD2
J gene: TRBJ2-7
V gene: TRBV4-2
CDR3 DNA: TGTGCCAGCAGCCAAGAAGATACTAGCGGGATCTACGAGCAGTACTTC
CDR3 protein: CASSQEDTSGIYEQYF

clone size: -
D gene: TRBD2
J gene: TRBJ2-7
V gene: TRBV20-1
CDR3 DNA: TGCCGTGCTGGCCCACCCCGGGGGCGGCGGGGGGTACGCTCCTACGAGCAGTACTTC
CDR3 protein: CRAGPPRGRRGVRSYEQYF

clone size: many
D gene: -
J gene: TRBJ2-3
V gene: TRBV4-3
CDR3 DNA: TGCGCCAGCAGCCCTGAGACTAGCACAGATACGCAGTATTTT
CDR3 protein: CASSPETSTDTQYF

clone size: few
D gene: TRBD1
J gene: TRBJ2-7
V gene: TRBV27
CDR3 DNA: TGTGCCAGCAGTAACACAGGGGAGACCTACGAGCAGTACTTC
CDR3 protein: CASSNTGETYEQYF

clone size: many
D gene: -
J gene: TRBJ1-1
V gene: TRBV7-2
CDR3 DNA: TGTGCCAGCAGCTTAGGTACTAACACTGACACTGAAGCTTTCTTT
CDR3 protein: CASSLGTNTDTEAFF

clone size: many
D gene: -
J gene: TRBJ2-7
V gene: TRBV7-9
CDR3 DNA: TGTGCCAGCAGCCCTCAAGCATGGGGCGGCGAGCAGTACTTC
CDR3 protein: CASSPQAWGGEQYF

clone size: -
D gene: -
J gene: TRBJ2-7
V gene: TRBV20-1
CDR3 DNA: TGCAGTGCTAGATCTCTAGCGAACTGCGAGCAGTACTTC
CDR3 protein: CSARSLANCEQYF

clone size: -
D gene: TRBD2
J gene: TRBJ2-7
V gene: TRBV4-2
CDR3 DNA: TGTGCCAGCAGCCAAGATCCGGGGACTAGCGGGAGATCCTACGAGCAGTACTTC
CDR3 protein: CASSQDPGTSGRSYEQYF

clone size: few
D gene: -
J gene: TRBJ1-2
V gene: TRBV20-1
CDR3 DNA: TGCAGTGCTAGAGATGTGGGACCTTACTATGGCTACACCTTC
CDR3 protein: CSARDVGPYYGYTF

clone size: few
D gene: TRBD1
J gene: TRBJ1-5
V gene: TRBV2
CDR3 DNA: TGTGCCAGCCTTTTGGGACAGGGGGTTGAGCCCCAGCATTTT
CDR3 protein: CASLLGQGVEPQHF

clone size: -
D gene: -
J gene: TRBJ2-7
V gene: TRBV5-6
CDR3 DNA: TGTGCCAGCAGCTCGGCTTTGCAGGGCGAGCAGTACTTC
CDR3 protein: CASSSALQGEQYF

clone size: few
D gene: -
J gene: TRBJ1-2
V gene: TRBV6-2/TRBV6-3
CDR3 DNA: TGTGCCAGCAGTTATTCCGGCGCCCACTATGGCTACACCTTC
CDR3 protein: CASSYSGAHYGYTF

clone size: -
D gene: -
J gene: TRBJ2-1
V gene: TRBV27
CDR3 DNA: TGTGCCAGCAGTTTAGAGGGGGGGCCCTCCAATGAGCAGTTCTTC
CDR3 protein: CASSLEGGPSNEQFF

clone size: -
D gene: -
J gene: TRBJ1-1
V gene: TRBV20-1
CDR3 DNA: TGCAGTGCTAGAGTTAAGGGGCCCGGTCCGATTGAAGCTTTCTTT
CDR3 protein: CSARVKGPGPIEAFF

clone size: -
D gene: TRBD1
J gene: TRBJ2-1
V gene: TRBV20-1
CDR3 DNA: TGCAGTGCTAGAGACGACCGAGGGGGCGTTGAGCAGTTCTTC
CDR3 protein: CSARDDRGGVEQFF

clone size: -
D gene: -
J gene: TRBJ2-2
V gene: TRBV7-3
CDR3 DNA: TGTGCCAGCAGCTTACAGGAGGGACTTAGCACCGGGGAGCTGTTTTTT
CDR3 protein: CASSLQEGLSTGELFF

clone size: -
D gene: -
J gene: TRBJ1-1
V gene: TRBV7-2
CDR3 DNA: TGTGCCAGCAGCTCGTGGGGAAACACTGAAGCTTTCTTT
CDR3 protein: CASSSWGNTEAFF

clone size: few
D gene: -
J gene: TRBJ1-4
V gene: TRBV19
CDR3 DNA: TGTGCCAGTACGCCCCAGGGCGGGGGCAACGAAAAACTGTTTTTT
CDR3 protein: CASTPQGGGNEKLFF

clone size: -
D gene: -
J gene: TRBJ2-7
V gene: TRBV9
CDR3 DNA: TGTGTCAGCAGCCCAGAGGGGGGCTACGAGCAGTACTTC
CDR3 protein: CVSSPEGGYEQYF

clone size: few
D gene: -
J gene: TRBJ1-6
V gene: TRBV12-3/TRBV12-4
CDR3 DNA: TGTGCCAGCAGTTCTCCACTTGGAGGGTGGACCCTCCACTTT
CDR3 protein: CASSSPLGGWTLHF

clone size: many
D gene: -
J gene: TRBJ1-5
V gene: TRBV28
CDR3 DNA: TGTGCCAGCAGAGGTTATGAACCGGATCAGCCCCAGCATTTT
CDR3 protein: CASRGYEPDQPQHF